This T cell receptor beta chain was captured in a study of blood T cell repertoires in COVID-19. Overall study context: Sites across the United States, Italy and Spain contributed samples from acute and convalescent COVID-19. Nucleic acid was either cDNA or gDNA, and it came from T cells, B-cell-depleted T cells, or PBMCs.

The V gene's germline CDR1 is LNHDA and CDR2 SQIVND (reference sequence). V was pared by 1 base and J by 7 bases, with 13 bases between. The CDR3 runs 14 residues. Per the original methods: Nucleated cell number was recorded as an estimate derived from reference gene primer amplification. Produced via immunoSEQ multiplex PCR; TCRdb's table is partial and in-frame only. V, J and clone size are taken as reported in that table, and D and trimming were inferred from the DNA itself. The sample holds 9,500 to 11,000 clones, over 80% seen once. V and J are TRBV19 and TRBJ1-2; possibly TRBD1 for D (6 bases). The sequence derives from a man between 65 and 80 years old with active COVID-19. Sequenced: peripheral blood. CDR3 residues: CASSIVTGSGGYTF. CDR3 bases: TGTGCCAGTAGTATAGTAACAGGGTCTGGTGGCTACACCTTC.